This record concerns one T cell receptor beta chain sequence. Its antigen is currently unknown. The data are from a study of cytomegalovirus exposure and HLA in healthy donors. General observations from the study: The study flagged approximately 180 TCR beta chains as cytomegalovirus-associated. Specificity of a few CMV-associated chains for CMV antigens was verified in vitro. Rarity held for most TCR sequences, but there were some public TCRs that occurred in many donors.

CDR3 size: 13 residues. The ends were cut back, 2 bases at V and 8 bases at J, with 10 bases in the middle. Germline V gene sequence: CDR1 MNHEY, CDR2 SVGAGI. The PCR ran on 60 Vbeta and 13 Jbeta primers. Clones were read by immunoSEQ multiplex PCR, and TCRdb kept only the in-frame ones, dropping some. The sample records roughly 230,000 clones, roughly 78% being singletons. The sequencing sample was made of PBMCs. The V gene is TRBV6-5, the J gene TRBJ2-1; tentatively, D is TRBD2 (5 bases). The sequence was collected from a boy between 10 and 17 years old in good health and CMV-seronegative. CDR3: CASSYDRGYEQFF. The DNA of the CDR3 is TGTGCCAGCAGTTACGACCGGGGATATGAGCAGTTCTTC.